This is a list of T cell receptor beta chains from one sample in a study of cytomegalovirus exposure and HLA in healthy donors. This table comes from immunoSEQ multiplex PCR, and its TCRdb copy is limited to in-frame clones, with some not included. The sample contains a few hundred thousand clones, around 80% of which appear only once. The source material was PBMCs. The receptors come from a man aged 30 to 39 in good health and CMV-seronegative. The CDR3 runs from the conserved cysteine through the conserved F or W. The order of the fields is CDR3 DNA, CDR3 protein, J gene, clone size, D gene, V gene. The D gene is left open where the match is weak. Not every row has a clone size; where given, it reads once, few, many or a size class.

cdr3_nt: TGTGCCATCAGTGAGTTGTGGCGGGGGGCCGCTTTCGACAATGAGCAGTTCTTC
cdr3_aa: CAISELWRGAAFDNEQFF
j_call: TRBJ2-1
clone_size: NA
d_call: TRBD2
v_call: TRBV10-3

cdr3_nt: TGTGCCAGCAGTTTTGCTGGGGGGGTGGTAGATCAGCCCCAGCATTTT
cdr3_aa: CASSFAGGVVDQPQHF
j_call: TRBJ1-5
clone_size: NA
d_call: NA
v_call: TRBV28

cdr3_nt: TGTGCCAGCAGCGACAGGGAAACGGTAGCTAACTATGGCTACACCTTC
cdr3_aa: CASSDRETVANYGYTF
j_call: TRBJ1-2
clone_size: few
d_call: TRBD1
v_call: TRBV28

cdr3_nt: TGCGCCAGCAGCCAAGATCTCGGAACAGTTGCAAATCAGCCCCAGCATTTT
cdr3_aa: CASSQDLGTVANQPQHF
j_call: TRBJ1-5
clone_size: NA
d_call: NA
v_call: TRBV4-1

cdr3_nt: TGTGCCAGCGGACGGCCGGGACAGGGCGAGCAGTACTTC
cdr3_aa: CASGRPGQGEQYF
j_call: TRBJ2-7
clone_size: NA
d_call: TRBD1
v_call: TRBV25-1

cdr3_nt: TGTGCCAGCAGCTTCACCCGGGGGGGCCATCGCGGGGACGAGCAGTACTTC
cdr3_aa: CASSFTRGGHRGDEQYF
j_call: TRBJ2-7
clone_size: NA
d_call: TRBD2
v_call: TRBV5-4

cdr3_nt: TGTGCCAGCAGTCGAGCGGGGGGGAAAGATACGCAGTATTTT
cdr3_aa: CASSRAGGKDTQYF
j_call: TRBJ2-3
clone_size: NA
d_call: TRBD2
v_call: TRBV28

cdr3_nt: TGCAGCGCCCTAGGACTAGCGTTCTACAATGAGCAGTTCTTC
cdr3_aa: CSALGLAFYNEQFF
j_call: TRBJ2-1
clone_size: NA
d_call: TRBD2
v_call: TRBV29-1

cdr3_nt: TGTGCCAGCAGTGACTCCTCCACGAGGGGGCTGAGCACAGATACGCAGTATTTT
cdr3_aa: CASSDSSTRGLSTDTQYF
j_call: TRBJ2-3
clone_size: NA
d_call: TRBD1
v_call: TRBV6-4

cdr3_nt: TGTGCCAGCAGGGGTCCCGGGACAGGGGCGGACGGGGAGCTGTTTTTT
cdr3_aa: CASRGPGTGADGELFF
j_call: TRBJ2-2
clone_size: NA
d_call: TRBD1
v_call: TRBV6-4

cdr3_nt: TGTGCCAGCAAACAGGTTCTCTCCTACGAGCAGTACTTC
cdr3_aa: CASKQVLSYEQYF
j_call: TRBJ2-7
clone_size: NA
d_call: NA
v_call: TRBV2

cdr3_nt: TGTGCCAGCAGCCTGGGACTAGCGGGGACCTACGAGCAGTACTTC
cdr3_aa: CASSLGLAGTYEQYF
j_call: TRBJ2-7
clone_size: NA
d_call: TRBD2
v_call: TRBV7-2

cdr3_nt: TGTGCCAGTAGGTCTAGCGGCTCCTACGAGCAGTACTTC
cdr3_aa: CASRSSGSYEQYF
j_call: TRBJ2-7
clone_size: NA
d_call: TRBD2
v_call: TRBV19

cdr3_nt: TGTGCCAGCAGCCACAATGGGGGGACGAACACCGGGGAGCTGTTTTTT
cdr3_aa: CASSHNGGTNTGELFF
j_call: TRBJ2-2
clone_size: once
d_call: NA
v_call: TRBV7-3